The 22 T cell receptor beta chains in this list originate from one sample, sequenced in a study of molecular identifiers for immune sequencing clone quantification. From the PCR reads, TCRdb called clonotypes with MiXCR, one entry per CDR3 protein. The repertoire holds under 800,000 distinct CDR3 sequences, with about 25% as singletons. The sample taken for sequencing was naive CD8+ T cells from blood, with Jurkat cell RNA spiked in. Subset in this sample: FACS-sorted CD8+CD4-CCR7+CD45RA+ naive T cells. Receptors originate from a human donor in good health. Some libraries in this study had Jurkat cell RNA spiked in.

Comment on this clonotype: Mismatch with germline at one junction end may stem from a read error. CDR3 DNA sequence: TGTTCCAGCAGTGATGGGACAGGCCAGAACACTGAAGCTTTCTTT. Translation gives CSSSDGTGQNTEAFF. V is TRBV27 and J is TRBJ1-1; TRBD1 matches at 8 bases. The CDR3 loop spans 15 amino acids. The germline gives CDR1 MNHEY, CDR2 SMNVEV (reference sequence).

About this clonotype: A read error is possible here, since a much larger clone lies one base away. V is TRBV20-1 and J is TRBJ2-7, with 7 bases that match TRBD2. V lost 0 bases, J lost 4 bases, and 9 bases stayed unmatched. The CDR3 sequence is 15 residues long. The germline gives CDR1 DFQATT, CDR2 SNEGSKA (reference sequence). CDR3 sequence: CSARETGTIVYEQYF. The CDR3 DNA reads TGCAGTGCTAGAGAAACCGGGACTATCGTGTACGAGCAGTACTTC.

The V gene is TRBV28, the J gene TRBJ2-7, with 8 positions matching TRBD1. The J segment lost 3 bases and the V segment lost 6 bases, leaving 16 bases of the junction unmatched. Germline V gene sequence: CDR1 MDHEN, CDR2 SYDVKM. The CDR3 length is 17 residues. In DNA, the CDR3 is TGTGCCAGCAGACTCCCCCGGGGGCAGGGGGCAAGCTACGAGCAGTACTTC. It is translated as CASRLPRGQGASYEQYF. Full variable domain (outside the CDR3, taken from reference TRBV28 and TRBJ2-7): DVKVTQSSRYLVKRTGEKVFLECVQDMDHENMFWYRQDPGLGLRLIYFSYDVKMKEKGDIPEGYSVSREKKERFSLILESASTNQTSMYLCASRLPRGQGASYEQYFGPGTRLTVT.

The chain joins TRBV14 to TRBJ2-1, with 10 nucleotides matching TRBD2. The germline CDR1 and CDR2 sequences are SGHDN and FVKESK. V was clipped by 0 bases and J by 0 bases; unmatched bases: 14. This CDR3 has 21 amino acids. CDR3 protein: CASSQDGRTSGRMSSYNEQFF. CDR3 sequence (DNA): TGTGCCAGCAGCCAAGATGGCCGGACTAGCGGCAGAATGAGCTCCTACAATGAGCAGTTCTTC.

This clonotype was seen more than once but under ten times. The chain has TRBV7-9 and TRBJ2-7, with D tentatively TRBD1 or TRBD2 (5 bases each). Trimming took off 4 bases at V and 2 bases at J, with 15 bases between the two ends. The CDR3 extends over 15 amino acids. Germline-derived CDR1 and CDR2 are SEHNR and FQNEAQ (reference sequence). The chain's CDR3 is CASSSVGTDPYEQYF. The CDR3 nucleotides read TGTGCCAGCAGCTCGGTCGGGACGGACCCCTACGAGCAGTACTTC.

V is TRBV4-3 and J is TRBJ2-7; the D is unclear. V lost 0 bases to trimming and J lost 2 bases, with 8 bases between them. The length of the CDR3 is 14 residues. Germline V gene sequence: CDR1 LGHNA, CDR2 YSLEER. The CDR3 DNA sequence: TGCGCCAGCAGCCAAGATCGATCCACCTACGAGCAGTACTTC. It is translated as CASSQDRSTYEQYF.

The chain carries TRBV18 and TRBJ2-1, with 7 bases that match TRBD1. The CDR3 has 15 residues. The V and J ends lost 3 bases and 5 bases, in that order; junction bases with no gene match: 7. Germline V gives CDR1 KGHSH, CDR2 LQKENI. The CDR3 loop is CASSPPGQLHNEQFF. The CDR3 region has the DNA TGTGCCAGCTCACCCCCGGGACAGCTACACAATGAGCAGTTCTTC.

In its sample, this clonotype was seen a few times. CDR3 residues: CATVGVFDEKLFF. The CDR3 DNA sequence: TGTGCCACCGTAGGGGTTTTCGATGAAAAACTGTTTTTT. The rearrangement joins TRBV15 to TRBJ1-4; perhaps TRBD1 as D (5 bases). Trimming removed 8 bases at V and 6 bases at J, with 13 bases between. Germline CDR1 LNHNV, CDR2 YYDKDF (reference sequence). The CDR3 has 13 residues.

To note about this clonotype: This sequence may be a read error, since a much larger clone differs from it by one base. As DNA, the CDR3 is TGCAGTGCCCGACGAGCGGGACCCACAGATACGCAGTATTTT. Translation gives CSARRAGPTDTQYF. The J gene is TRBJ2-3, the V gene TRBV20-1; 7 bases are shared with TRBD2. CDR1 and CDR2 from the germline V gene are DFQATT and SNEGSKA (reference sequence). V gave up 6 bases and J gave up 2 bases; unmatched junction bases: 8. This CDR3 is built from 14 residues.

This clonotype came up many times. The chain joins TRBV5-6 to TRBJ2-1; no definite D call. The CDR3 runs 12 residues. Germline V gene sequence: CDR1 SGHDT, CDR2 YYEEEE. Trimming removed 5 bases from V and 3 bases from J, with 6 bases in between. CDR3 protein: CASSRVYNEQFF. In DNA form, the CDR3 reads TGTGCCAGCAGTAGGGTCTACAATGAGCAGTTCTTC.

The chain is built from TRBV20-1 and TRBJ2-1, with TRBD2 as a possible D gene (6 bases). The V end was cut by 3 bases, the J end by 4 bases, with 16 bases between. CDR3 length equals 15 residues. CDR1 is DFQATT, CDR2 SNEGSKA, per germline (reference sequence). CDR3 sequence (DNA): TGCAGTGCTAGCTCCGTTAAGGACTATTACAATGAGCAGTTCTTC. Its protein is CSASSVKDYYNEQFF.

Concerning this clonotype: This may come from a read error, since a much larger clone is one base off. The chain uses TRBV6-6 and TRBJ1-1; D remains unclear. Trimming took off 7 bases at V and 8 bases at J, with 8 bases between the two ends. Germline V gives CDR1 MNHNY, CDR2 SVGAGI (reference sequence). This CDR3 spans 10 amino acids. The CDR3 region has the DNA TGTGCCAGCACCGGATGGGAAGCTTTCTTT. This codes for CASTGWEAFF.

This clonotype was picked up a small number of times. The rearrangement uses TRBV27 and TRBJ1-5; tentative D call: TRBD1 (5 bases). CDR1 is MNHEY, CDR2 SMNVEV, per germline (reference sequence). Deletions cut 0 bases from V and 6 bases from J, with 12 bases between. CDR3 length: 15 residues. CDR3 in amino acids: CASSLSAGSGQPQHF. CDR3 in DNA: TGTGCCAGCAGTTTATCGGCAGGGTCTGGTCAGCCCCAGCATTTT.

V gene TRBV9 combines with J gene TRBJ2-5, with TRBD1 as a possible D gene (6 bases). V was trimmed by 0 bases and J by 13 bases, leaving 13 bases between them. The CDR3 covers 12 residues. In germline, CDR1 is SGDLS, CDR2 YYNGEE. The CDR3, as DNA: TGTGCCAGCAGCGTAGGACAGGAAAAGCCGTACTTC. Translated, it gives CASSVGQEKPYF. Full variable domain (remainder filled in from reference TRBV9 and TRBJ2-5): DSGVTQTPKHLITATGQRVTLRCSPRSGDLSVYWYQQSLDQGLQFLIQYYNGEERAKGNILERFSAQQFPDLHSELNLSSLELGDSALYFCASSVGQEKPYFGPGTRLLVL.

The J gene is TRBJ2-1, the V gene TRBV7-2; maybe TRBD2 (6 bases). V lost 1 base, J lost 8 bases, and 18 bases lay in between. This CDR3 is built from 16 residues. Germline V gives CDR1 SGHTA, CDR2 FQGNSA. Written as DNA, the CDR3 is TGTGCCAGCAGCTTAGGGGGGACTTATAATCGGGATGAGCAGTTCTTC. It codes for CASSLGGTYNRDEQFF.

Many counts were recorded for this clonotype. The chain's CDR3 is CASSYSGIYEQYF. CDR3 coding DNA: TGTGCCAGCAGTTACTCCGGGATTTACGAGCAGTACTTC. This rearrangement joins TRBV6-5 to TRBJ2-7; possibly TRBD2 for D (5 bases). Trimming shortened V by 0 bases and J by 4 bases, and 7 bases separated the two germline ends. Germline CDR1 is MNHEY and CDR2 is SVGAGI. The CDR3 is made up of 13 amino acids.

The chain couples TRBV7-9 to TRBJ2-7, with D possibly TRBD1 on 6 matching bases. The CDR3 extends over 15 amino acids. The V end was cut by 2 bases, the J end by 5 bases, with 16 bases between. CDR1 and CDR2 from the germline V gene are SEHNR and FQNEAQ (reference sequence). The chain's CDR3 is CASSLLTGSWDEQYF. The CDR3 region has the DNA TGTGCCAGCAGCTTACTAACAGGGAGTTGGGACGAGCAGTACTTC.

This chain's CDR3 is CATLSRMASGETYEQYF. CDR3 coding DNA: TGTGCCACGTTATCGAGAATGGCTAGCGGGGAGACCTACGAGCAGTACTTC. The genes are TRBV3-2 and TRBJ2-7; TRBD2 was called by the table and not checked on the DNA. TRBV3-2 is deemed a pseudogene. The CDR3 is 17 amino acids.

In its sample, this clonotype was seen many times. The chain joins TRBV12-5 to TRBJ1-4; 9 nucleotides agree with TRBD1. The V and J ends lost 2 bases and 2 bases, in that order; junction bases with no gene match: 9. CDR3 length: 18 amino acids. CDR1 LGHNT and CDR2 FRNRAP come from the germline V gene. This CDR3 is CASGLPGQGRKTNEKLFF. The CDR3 DNA reads TGTGCTAGTGGTTTGCCCGGACAGGGGAGGAAGACTAATGAAAAACTGTTTTTT.

This clonotype was seen more than once but under ten times. The chain's CDR3 is CASTTGGVWPQHF. DNA for the CDR3: TGTGCCAGCACTACAGGGGGCGTTTGGCCCCAGCATTTT. This chain links TRBV12-3 or TRBV12-4 with TRBJ1-5; 9 bases line up with TRBD1. After removal of 7 bases from V and 9 bases from J, the junction contained 7 bases not matched to a gene. The CDR3 spans 13 residues.

A few counts support this clonotype. V gene TRBV6-1 combines with J gene TRBJ1-3; a weak D match, TRBD1 (6 bases). This CDR3 is built from 16 residues. V was trimmed by 3 bases and J by 1 base, leaving 13 bases between them. Per the germline V gene, CDR1 is MNHNS and CDR2 is SASEGT. The chain's CDR3 is CASSDIRGISGNTIYF. CDR3 DNA: TGTGCCAGCAGTGATATCAGGGGAATTTCTGGAAACACCATATATTTT.

In this sample, this clonotype turned up once. A much larger clone sits a single nucleotide away, making a read error possible. This rearrangement joins TRBV5-1 to TRBJ2-5; D might be TRBD2 (5 bases). The CDR3 extends over 12 amino acids. Germline CDR1 and CDR2: SGHRS and YFSETQ. The CDR3 loop is CASRGLGEPQYF. The CDR3 nucleotides are TGCGCCAGCAGAGGTTTGGGAGAGCCCCAGTACTTC.